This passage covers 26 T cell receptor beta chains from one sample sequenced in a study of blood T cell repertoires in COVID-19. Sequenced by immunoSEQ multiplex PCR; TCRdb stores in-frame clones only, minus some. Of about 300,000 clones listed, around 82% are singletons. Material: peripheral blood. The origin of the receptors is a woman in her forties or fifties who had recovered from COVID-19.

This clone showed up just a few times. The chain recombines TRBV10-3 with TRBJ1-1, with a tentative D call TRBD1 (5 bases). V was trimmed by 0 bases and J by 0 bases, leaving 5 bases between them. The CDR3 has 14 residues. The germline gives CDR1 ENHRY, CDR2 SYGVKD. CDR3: CAISESTVNTEAFF. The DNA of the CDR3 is TGTGCCATCAGTGAGTCGACAGTGAACACTGAAGCTTTCTTT.

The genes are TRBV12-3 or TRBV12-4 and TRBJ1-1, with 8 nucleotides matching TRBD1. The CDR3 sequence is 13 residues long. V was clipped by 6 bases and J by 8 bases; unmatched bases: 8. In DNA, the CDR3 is TGTGCCAGCAGACCTCGGACAGGGCGAGAAGCTTTCTTT. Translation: CASRPRTGREAFF.

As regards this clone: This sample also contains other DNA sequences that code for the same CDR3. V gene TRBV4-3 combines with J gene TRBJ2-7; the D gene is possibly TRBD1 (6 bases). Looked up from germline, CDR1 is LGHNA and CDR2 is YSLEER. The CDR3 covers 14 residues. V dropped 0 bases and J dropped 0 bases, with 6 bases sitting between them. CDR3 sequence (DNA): TGCGCCAGCAGCCAAGACAGGGGCTCCTACGAGCAGTACTTC. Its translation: CASSQDRGSYEQYF.

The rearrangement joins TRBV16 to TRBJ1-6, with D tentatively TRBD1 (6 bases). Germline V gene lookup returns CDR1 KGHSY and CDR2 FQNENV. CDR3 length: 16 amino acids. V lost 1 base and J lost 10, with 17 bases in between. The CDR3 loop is CASSQLGGRGSSPLHF. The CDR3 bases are TGTGCCAGCAGCCAATTAGGAGGCAGGGGTTCCTCACCCCTCCACTTT.

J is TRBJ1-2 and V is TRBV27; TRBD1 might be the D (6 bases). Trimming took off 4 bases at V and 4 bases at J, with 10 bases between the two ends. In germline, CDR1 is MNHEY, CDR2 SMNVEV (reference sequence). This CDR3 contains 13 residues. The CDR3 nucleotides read TGTGCCAGCAGTTCCCACAGGGTCTATGGCTACACCTTC. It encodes CASSSHRVYGYTF.

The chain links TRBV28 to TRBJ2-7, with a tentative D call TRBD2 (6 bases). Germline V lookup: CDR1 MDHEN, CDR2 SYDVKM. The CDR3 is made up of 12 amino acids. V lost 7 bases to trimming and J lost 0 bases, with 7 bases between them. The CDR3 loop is CASTSDSYEQYF. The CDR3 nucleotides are TGTGCCAGCACTAGCGACTCCTACGAGCAGTACTTC.

The CDR3, as DNA: TGTGCCAGCAGCTTAGCTGTAGCGAGAACAGATACGCAGTATTTT. Translated, it gives CASSLAVARTDTQYF. The rearrangement uses TRBV7-2 and TRBJ2-3; perhaps TRBD2 as D (5 bases). CDR1 is SGHTA and CDR2 is FQGNSA in the germline V gene. This CDR3 has 15 amino acids. Trimming removed 0 bases from V and 3 bases from J, with 10 bases in between.

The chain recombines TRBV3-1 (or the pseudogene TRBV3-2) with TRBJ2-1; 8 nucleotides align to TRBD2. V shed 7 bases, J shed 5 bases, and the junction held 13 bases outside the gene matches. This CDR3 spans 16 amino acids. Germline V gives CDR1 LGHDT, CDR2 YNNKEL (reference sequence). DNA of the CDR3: TGTGCCAGCACGCATCACGGACTAGCAGAGAACAATGAGCAGTTCTTC. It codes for CASTHHGLAENNEQFF.

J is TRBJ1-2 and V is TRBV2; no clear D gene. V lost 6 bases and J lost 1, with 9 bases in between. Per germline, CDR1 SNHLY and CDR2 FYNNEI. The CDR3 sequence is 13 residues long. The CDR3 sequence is CASRRDHNYGYTF. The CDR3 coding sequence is TGTGCCAGCAGGCGAGATCATAACTATGGCTACACCTTC. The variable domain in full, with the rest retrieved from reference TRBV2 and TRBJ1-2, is EPEVTQTPSHQVTQMGQEVILRCVPISNHLYFYWYRQILGQKVEFLVSFYNNEISEKSEIFDDQFSVERPDGSNFTLKIRSTKLEDSAMYFCASRRDHNYGYTFGSGTRLTVV.

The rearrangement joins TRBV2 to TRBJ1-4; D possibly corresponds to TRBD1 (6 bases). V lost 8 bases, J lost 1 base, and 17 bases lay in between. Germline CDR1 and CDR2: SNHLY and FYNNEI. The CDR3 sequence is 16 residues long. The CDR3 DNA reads TGTGCCAGCCAGGGCCGGACAGCCCGAACTAATGAAAAACTGTTTTTT. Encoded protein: CASQGRTARTNEKLFF.

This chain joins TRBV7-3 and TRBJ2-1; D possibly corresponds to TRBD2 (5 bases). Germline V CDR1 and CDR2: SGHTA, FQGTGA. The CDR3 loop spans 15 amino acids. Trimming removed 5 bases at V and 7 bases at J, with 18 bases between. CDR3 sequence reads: CASSPSPSPWNEQFF. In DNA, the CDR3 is TGTGCCAGCAGCCCTAGCCCGAGTCCCTGGAATGAGCAGTTCTTC.

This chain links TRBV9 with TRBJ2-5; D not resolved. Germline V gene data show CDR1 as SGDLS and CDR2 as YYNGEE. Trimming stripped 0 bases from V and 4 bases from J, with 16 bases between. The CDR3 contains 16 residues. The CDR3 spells CASSVDPTSRGETQYF. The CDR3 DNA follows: TGTGCCAGCAGCGTAGATCCGACGTCACGCGGAGAGACCCAGTACTTC.

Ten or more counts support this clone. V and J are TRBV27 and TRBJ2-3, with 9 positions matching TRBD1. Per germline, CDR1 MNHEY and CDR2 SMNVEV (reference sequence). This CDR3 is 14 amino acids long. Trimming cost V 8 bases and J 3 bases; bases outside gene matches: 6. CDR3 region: CASGDRGGTDTQYF. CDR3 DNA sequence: TGTGCCAGCGGAGACAGGGGGGGAACAGATACGCAGTATTTT.

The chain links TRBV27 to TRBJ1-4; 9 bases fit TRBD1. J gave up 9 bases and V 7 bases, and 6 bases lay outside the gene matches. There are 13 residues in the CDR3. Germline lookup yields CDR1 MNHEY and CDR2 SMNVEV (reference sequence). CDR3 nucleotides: TGTGCCAGCACCACAGGGGGCAGTAAAAAACTGTTTTTT. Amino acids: CASTTGGSKKLFF.

The CDR3 region has the DNA TGTGCCAGCTCACCACTCCCTGCAGAAATTAATTCACCCCTCCACTTT. This gives the protein CASSPLPAEINSPLHF. The chain carries TRBV18 and TRBJ1-6, with D hard to call. Germline CDR1 and CDR2: KGHSH and LQKENI. This CDR3 has 16 amino acids. Trimming pared 1 base from V and 6 bases from J, leaving 13 bases between.

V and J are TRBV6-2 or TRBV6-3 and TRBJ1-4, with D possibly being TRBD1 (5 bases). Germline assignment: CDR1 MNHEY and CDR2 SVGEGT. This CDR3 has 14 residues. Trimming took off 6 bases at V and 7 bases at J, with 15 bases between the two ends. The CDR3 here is CASSRGGGAEKLFF. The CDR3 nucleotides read TGTGCCAGCAGCCGCGGAGGAGGGGCTGAAAAACTGTTTTTT.

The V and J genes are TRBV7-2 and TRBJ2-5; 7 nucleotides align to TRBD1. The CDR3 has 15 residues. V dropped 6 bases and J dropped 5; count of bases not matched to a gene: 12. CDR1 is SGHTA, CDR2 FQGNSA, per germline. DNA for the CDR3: TGTGCCAGCAGGGGACCGGGACAGAGTACGGAGACCCAGTACTTC. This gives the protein CASRGPGQSTETQYF.

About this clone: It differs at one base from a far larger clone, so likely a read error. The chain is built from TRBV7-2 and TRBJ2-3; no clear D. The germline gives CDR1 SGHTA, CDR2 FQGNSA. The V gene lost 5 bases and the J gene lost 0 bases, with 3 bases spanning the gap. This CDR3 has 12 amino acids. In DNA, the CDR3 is TGTGCCAGCAGCCTCAGCACAGATACGCAGTATTTT. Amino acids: CASSLSTDTQYF.

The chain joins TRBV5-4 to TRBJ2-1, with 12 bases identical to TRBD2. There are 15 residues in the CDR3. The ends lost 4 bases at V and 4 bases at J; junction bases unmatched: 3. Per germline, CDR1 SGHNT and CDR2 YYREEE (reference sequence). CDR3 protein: CASSNTSGGYNEQFF. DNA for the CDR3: TGTGCCAGCAGCAACACTAGCGGGGGGTACAATGAGCAGTTCTTC. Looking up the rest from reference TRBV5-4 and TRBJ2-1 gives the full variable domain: ETGVTQSPTHLIKTRGQQVTLRCSSQSGHNTVSWYQQALGQGPQFIFQYYREEENGRGNFPPRFSGLQFPNYSSELNVNALELDDSALYLCASSNTSGGYNEQFFGPGTRLTVL.

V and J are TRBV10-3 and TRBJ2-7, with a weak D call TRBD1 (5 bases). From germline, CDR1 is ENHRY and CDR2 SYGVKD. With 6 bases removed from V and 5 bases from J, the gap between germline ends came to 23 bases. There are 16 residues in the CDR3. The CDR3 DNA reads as TGTGCCATCAGCACGTCCCGAAGGGGCACCTTCCACGAGCAGTACTTC. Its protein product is CAISTSRRGTFHEQYF.

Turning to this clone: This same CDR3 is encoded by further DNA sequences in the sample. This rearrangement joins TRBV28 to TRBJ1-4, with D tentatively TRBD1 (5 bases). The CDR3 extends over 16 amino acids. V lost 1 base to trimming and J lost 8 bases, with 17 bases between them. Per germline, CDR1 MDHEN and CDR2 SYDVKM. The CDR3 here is CASSLSTGGRGEKLFF. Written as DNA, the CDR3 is TGTGCCAGCAGTTTATCGACGGGGGGACGGGGGGAAAAACTGTTTTTT.

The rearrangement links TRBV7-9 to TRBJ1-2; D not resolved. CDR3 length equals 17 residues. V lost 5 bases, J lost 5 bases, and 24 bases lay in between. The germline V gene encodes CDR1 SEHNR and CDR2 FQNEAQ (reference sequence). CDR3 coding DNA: TGTGCCAGCAGCCCGGTGGCGACTGTTTCCTTAGCGTATGGCTACACCTTC. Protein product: CASSPVATVSLAYGYTF.

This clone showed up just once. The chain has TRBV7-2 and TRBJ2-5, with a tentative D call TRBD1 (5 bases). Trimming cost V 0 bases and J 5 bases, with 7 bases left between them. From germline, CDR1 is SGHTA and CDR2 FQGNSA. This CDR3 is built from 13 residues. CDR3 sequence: CASSLARAETQYF. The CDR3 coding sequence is TGTGCCAGCAGCTTAGCCAGGGCGGAGACCCAGTACTTC.

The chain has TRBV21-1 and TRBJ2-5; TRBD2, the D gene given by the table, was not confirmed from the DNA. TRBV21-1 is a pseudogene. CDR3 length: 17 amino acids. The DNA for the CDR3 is TGTGCCAGCAGCAAAAGGTCTAGCGGGAGGGGGCAAGAGACCCAGTACTTC. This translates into CASSKRSSGRGQETQYF.

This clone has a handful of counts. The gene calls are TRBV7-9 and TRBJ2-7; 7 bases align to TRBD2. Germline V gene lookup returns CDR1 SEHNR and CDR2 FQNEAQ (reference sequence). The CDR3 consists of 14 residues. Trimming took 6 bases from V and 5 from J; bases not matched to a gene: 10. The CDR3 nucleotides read TGTGCCAGCAGGAAGTCTAGCGGTTTTGACGAGCAGTACTTC. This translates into CASRKSSGFDEQYF.

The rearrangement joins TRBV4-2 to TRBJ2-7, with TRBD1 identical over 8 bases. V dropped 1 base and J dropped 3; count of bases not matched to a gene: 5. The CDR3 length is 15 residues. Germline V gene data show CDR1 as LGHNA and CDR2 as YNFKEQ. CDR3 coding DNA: TGTGCCAGCAGCCAAGTTTCCGGGACAGGCTACGAGCAGTACTTC. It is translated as CASSQVSGTGYEQYF.